This TCR beta chain was profiled in a study of shared clonotypes between healthy human individuals. Sequencing used immunoSEQ multiplex PCR; TCRdb keeps in-frame clones, though not all of them. This table holds 1 million to 1.2 million clones, 70% to 85% found once. Note on this clone: The antigen remains unidentified.

Study outcomes and limitations: Rarefaction revealed incomplete sorted-subset sequencing despite large depth. The generation probabilities recorded for non-shared clonotypes fell below those of clonotypes shared by all four donors.

The germline V gene encodes CDR1 LNHDA and CDR2 SQIVND (reference sequence). This CDR3 has 15 residues. Trimming stripped 5 bases from V and 3 bases from J, with 14 bases between. V usage is TRBV19 and J usage is TRBJ2-1, with D perhaps matching TRBD2 (6 bases). The sequence derives from a man in his late teens or twenties in good health. Some clones in this sample may be carry-over from other donors' samples. The sample taken for sequencing was memory CD4+ T cells from PBMCs. Indicated subset: CD45RA-negative fraction. The CDR3 nucleotides are TGTGCCAGTAGTCAACACGGACTAAACTACAATGAGCAGTTCTTC. As protein: CASSQHGLNYNEQFF.